This T cell receptor beta chain was retrieved from a study of T cell responses to AZD1222 COVID-19 vaccine (dated by TCRdb to 2020 to 2023). Turning to the overall study: AZD1222 recipients given second doses at about 4 weeks or at about 12 weeks were pooled, since spike-specific TCR depth and breadth were not found to differ between the two schedules. A total of 230 to 250 trial participants underwent TCR sequencing, of whom about 200 had received two doses of AZD1222 and 26 had received two doses of the MenACWY control vaccine. Enrollment into the trials was organized by age into subgroups of 18-55, 56-69 and 70-plus years, and those subgroups contained approximately 160, 26 and 62 TCR-sequenced participants, respectively. What the study reported, not specific to this receptor: The 56-69-year group was small, and its depth increase did not reach significance, likely because of low power. No day 14 peak-response samples were available, so repertoires were characterized only after the peak T cell response. CD4 TCRs associated with the vaccine covered the entire spike protein, and the dominant responses were in regions 160-218 and 743-854. Spike-specific TCR breadth and depth rose significantly after two AZD1222 doses compared with day 0 and with MenACWY recipients. Participants were mostly white British, with more females than males. The authors suggested clonal diversity may have been underestimated. Conclusions about previously exposed vaccinees are limited because only six or seven AZD1222 recipients were SARS-CoV-2 seropositive at baseline. Epitopes outside the regions mutated in the B.1.351 and B.1.1.7 variants were reportedly recognized by nearly half of the unique spike-specific TCRs.

The CDR3 runs 18 amino acids, cysteine and phenylalanine included. Only the CDR3 region is kept as DNA, spanning 54 bases read in frame from base 1. According to the germline V gene, CDR1 reads SGHTA and CDR2 reads FQGNSA. V is pruned by 2 bases and J by 2 bases, leaving 12 bases of the junction without a gene match. Comments on this clone: The target of this receptor is not known. Base qualities are not recorded, but no much larger clone differs from it by a single base.

The time point label for this specimen denotes: baseline before first vaccination. The vaccinee samples were drawn from two UK trials, COV001 and COV002, one of which was a single-blind randomized controlled phase 2/3 trial testing AZD1222 (ChAdOx1 nCoV-19) in healthy adults. Trial participant PBMC samples were collected at day 0 and day 28 after the second dose for TCRbeta chain sequencing. The CDR3 regions of human TCRbeta chains were analyzed by immunosequencing. From the authors' description of their analysis: Repertoire TCRs were matched against a reference library of SARS-CoV-2-specific TCRs generated with the MIRA antigen-specificity platform. Breadth was defined as the fraction of unique TCRs that were SARS-CoV-2-associated, and depth was defined as the fraction of total T cells that were SARS-CoV-2-associated. Using the MIRA data, each spike-specific TCR was mapped to the spike region that the TCR reacts to and placed in a CD4 or CD8 class. Log10-transformed breadth and depth values were compared by one-way ANOVA with Sidak's multiple comparisons tests. The table was pulled from immuneACCESS by TCRdb, which kept in-frame rearrangements only. Such tables lose some clones; where checked, under half of the loss comes from unresolved V genes, and the rest has no known cause. That table furnishes V, J and clone size, whereas the DNA furnished D and trimming. For this sample there are approximately 160,000 clones; 90% appear just once. Around 3% of the sample is in the top ten clones.

The receptor comes from an adult in good health. Recombination linked TRBV7-2 to TRBJ2-5; 9 bases in between match TRBD2. The sample consisted of peripheral blood, taken on day 0 of AZD1222 vaccination. CDR3 protein: CASSLFELGGGGQETQYF. The DNA sequence reads TGTGCCAGCAGCTTATTTGAATTGGGCGGGGGGGGTCAAGAGACCCAGTACTTC.